One sample yielded the 14 T cell receptor beta chains listed below, sequenced in a study of cytomegalovirus exposure and HLA in healthy donors. Method: immunoSEQ multiplex PCR; TCRdb's copy keeps in-frame clones and lacks some. The sample has about 140,000 clones, roughly four fifths seen once. Specimen: PBMCs. These receptors were taken from a woman in her 30s in good health and CMV-seronegative.

The rearrangement uses TRBV7-2 and TRBJ2-1; D is perhaps TRBD2 (5 bases). The V gene lost 5 bases and the J gene lost 2 bases, with 16 bases spanning the gap. The CDR3 is 16 amino acids. Per the germline V gene, CDR1 is SGHTA and CDR2 is FQGNSA. The chain's CDR3 is CASSKKTGITYNEQFF. CDR3 sequence (DNA): TGTGCCAGCAGCAAAAAAACGGGGATCACCTACAATGAGCAGTTCTTC.

The rearrangement uses TRBV15 and TRBJ1-1; D gene uncertain. The germline V gene encodes CDR1 LNHNV and CDR2 YYDKDF (reference sequence). This CDR3 is built from 14 residues. V dropped 5 bases and J dropped 1 base, with 11 bases sitting between them. The CDR3 DNA follows: TGTGCCACCAGCCCTAGAGGGAGGAACACTGAAGCTTTCTTT. This sequence encodes CATSPRGRNTEAFF.

V is TRBV5-4 and J is TRBJ1-4; 8 bases are shared with TRBD1. V dropped 0 bases and J dropped 7; count of bases not matched to a gene: 2. CDR3 length: 14 residues. Germline V CDR1 and CDR2: SGHNT, YYREEE (reference sequence). CDR3 nucleotides: TGTGCCAGCAGCTTGGGACAGGGGACTGAAAAACTGTTTTTT. Residues: CASSLGQGTEKLFF.

The chain recombines TRBV5-4 with TRBJ2-1, with TRBD1 matching over 7 bases. V gave up 4 bases and J gave up 1 base; unmatched junction bases: 5. Germline CDR1 SGHNT, CDR2 YYREEE (reference sequence). This CDR3 spans 15 amino acids. CDR3 amino acids: CASSPDRVSYNEQFF. The CDR3 DNA reads TGTGCCAGCAGCCCCGACAGGGTTTCCTACAATGAGCAGTTCTTC.

This clone was observed a single time. The chain couples TRBV2 to TRBJ1-2; TRBD1 is a possible D gene (5 bases). This CDR3 comprises 13 residues. The V end was cut by 8 bases, the J end by 4 bases, with 14 bases between. The germline CDR1 and CDR2 sequences are SNHLY and FYNNEI. CDR3: CASSAGMGYGYTF. DNA for the CDR3: TGTGCCAGCTCGGCAGGGATGGGCTATGGCTACACCTTC.

The chain employs TRBV11-3 and TRBJ2-3; 13 bases map to TRBD2. Germline V CDR1 and CDR2: SGHNT, YENEEA. This CDR3 is built from 16 residues. Trimming removed 5 bases from V and 2 bases from J; junction bases left unmatched: 4. CDR3 sequence (DNA): TGTGCCAGCAGCCCAGGGACTAGCGGGGCCACAGATACGCAGTATTTT. Protein product: CASSPGTSGATDTQYF.

J is TRBJ1-5 and V is TRBV6-5; 7 bases fit TRBD1. V lost 6 bases, J lost 3 bases, and 8 bases stayed unmatched. In germline, CDR1 is MNHEY, CDR2 SVGAGI. The CDR3 has 15 residues. The CDR3 DNA follows: TGTGCCAGCAGGTCGGGACAGTCCAACAATCAGCCCCAGCATTTT. Its translation: CASRSGQSNNQPQHF.

The chain uses TRBV2 and TRBJ2-7; 7 positions match TRBD1. With V trimmed by 3 bases and J by 0 bases, 5 bases remained unmatched. The germline CDR1 and CDR2 sequences are SNHLY and FYNNEI. The CDR3 length is 15 residues. The CDR3 is CASSDEDRNSYEQYF. The DNA of the CDR3 is TGTGCCAGCAGTGATGAGGACAGGAACTCCTACGAGCAGTACTTC. Together with reference TRBV2 and TRBJ2-7, the CDR3 gives the full variable domain: EPEVTQTPSHQVTQMGQEVILRCVPISNHLYFYWYRQILGQKVEFLVSFYNNEISEKSEIFDDQFSVERPDGSNFTLKIRSTKLEDSAMYFCASSDEDRNSYEQYFGPGTRLTVT.

This sequence joins TRBV5-1 and TRBJ2-7, with 11 bases lining up with TRBD1. V lost 4 bases to trimming and J lost 6 bases; unmatched junction nucleotides: 21. From germline, CDR1 is SGHRS and CDR2 YFSETQ. This CDR3 spans 19 amino acids. The CDR3 sequence: CASSPGQGELRTQVSEQYF. The CDR3 DNA sequence: TGCGCCAGCAGCCCGGGACAGGGGGAATTACGAACACAGGTGAGCGAGCAGTACTTC. The complete variable domain, with remaining parts taken from reference TRBV5-1 and TRBJ2-7, reads KAGVTQTPRYLIKTRGQQVTLSCSPISGHRSVSWYQQTPGQGLQFLFEYFSETQRNKGNFPGRFSGRQFSNSRSEMNVSTLELGDSALYLCASSPGQGELRTQVSEQYFGPGTRLTVT.

A single count supports this clone. The CDR3 loop is CAWSVQGLYEQYF. The DNA for the CDR3 is TGTGCCTGGAGTGTTCAGGGGCTCTACGAGCAGTACTTC. The chain is built from TRBV30 and TRBJ2-7, with a weak D call TRBD1 (6 bases). The germline CDR1 and CDR2 sequences are GTSNPN and SVGIG (reference sequence). This CDR3 contains 13 residues. V lost 0 bases to trimming and J lost 3 bases, with 9 bases between them.

This chain joins TRBV27 and TRBJ2-2, with 7 bases that match TRBD1. This CDR3 comprises 16 residues. CDR1 and CDR2 (germline): MNHEY, SMNVEV (reference sequence). The V gene end was trimmed by 6 bases and the J gene end by 0 bases; junction bases not matched to a gene: 7. The CDR3 reads CASRDLGQSNTGELFF. The CDR3 nucleotides read TGTGCCAGCAGGGACTTGGGACAGTCGAACACCGGGGAGCTGTTTTTT.

The chain employs TRBV4-1 and TRBJ2-5; 8 bases agree with TRBD2. Trimming cost V 1 base and J 5 bases; bases outside gene matches: 9. CDR1 MGHRA and CDR2 YSYEKL come from the germline V gene. The CDR3 runs 16 residues. CDR3 sequence (DNA): TGCGCCAGCAGCCAAGCGCTAACGGGGGGGCGTGAGACCCAGTACTTC. This gives the protein CASSQALTGGRETQYF.

The chain joins TRBV2 to TRBJ2-7, with TRBD2 identical over 12 bases. V gave up 4 bases and J gave up 4 bases; unmatched junction bases: 8. The CDR3 length is 16 residues. Germline lookup yields CDR1 SNHLY and CDR2 FYNNEI. The chain's CDR3 is CASSGLAGELQYEQYF. The CDR3 nucleotides are TGTGCCAGCAGTGGACTAGCGGGAGAATTACAGTACGAGCAGTACTTC. Looking up the rest from reference TRBV2 and TRBJ2-7 gives the full variable domain: EPEVTQTPSHQVTQMGQEVILRCVPISNHLYFYWYRQILGQKVEFLVSFYNNEISEKSEIFDDQFSVERPDGSNFTLKIRSTKLEDSAMYFCASSGLAGELQYEQYFGPGTRLTVT.

J is TRBJ2-7 and V is TRBV28; a weak D match, TRBD1 (6 bases). The V gene's germline CDR1 is MDHEN and CDR2 SYDVKM. The CDR3 is 16 amino acids. V gave up 3 bases and J gave up 2 bases, with 17 bases separating them. The CDR3 region is CASSFPEDRPTYEQYF. CDR3 nucleotide sequence: TGTGCCAGCAGTTTCCCGGAGGACAGACCCACCTACGAGCAGTACTTC.